The TCR beta chain described here comes from a study of regulatory T cells in long-lasting Graves disease. Study context: The study counted Graves' disease as persistent given over 5 years of antithyroid drugs and positive TSH receptor antibodies. Study findings and constraints: The analysis examined peripheral blood only and excluded thyroid tissue. For persistent Graves' patients, TCR diversity was lower than for newly diagnosed ones.

Stated time point: persistent/refractory GD, antithyroid drugs over 5 years with positive TRAb. Construction of the TCR library relied on RNA isolated from PBMCs. Tubes containing EDTA received 8 to 9.5 milliliters of drawn peripheral blood. Researchers made TCR beta libraries by using iRepertoire HTBI primers and running Arm-PCR on CDR3 regions. MiXCR, applied by TCRdb to the multiplex PCR reads, yields one record per CDR3 protein. The sample has more than 300,000 distinct CDR3 sequences, 15% to 20% seen once. Germline CDR1 is SGHTA and CDR2 is FQGNSA. The CDR3 has 15 amino acids. V lost 2 bases to trimming and J lost 2 bases, with 13 bases between them. Many counts were recorded for this clonotype. Its antigen is as yet unknown.

This TCR was recovered from a female donor with Graves disease. The sample consisted of peripheral blood mononuclear cells (PBMCs), taken when the disease was refractory, from a patient treated with antithyroid drugs. V is TRBV7-2 and J is TRBJ2-7, with a tentative D call TRBD1 (5 bases). CDR3 in DNA: TGTGCCAGCAGCTTACACAGGCGGCCGGCCTACGAGCAGTACTTC. Its protein is CASSLHRRPAYEQYF.